The 21 T cell receptor beta chains below all came from one sample that was sequenced in a study of blood T cell repertoires in COVID-19. Only in-frame clones appear in the TCRdb table, and some are missing; sequencing was by immunoSEQ multiplex PCR. This sample yields about 390,000 clones, of which 80% to 90% are seen a single time; roughly a tenth belongs to the top ten. Source material: PBMCs or T cells enriched from blood (not recorded which). These receptors were obtained from a woman in her 50s who had recovered from COVID-19.

This clone was recorded only once. This chain's CDR3 is CASSFGTGNTGELFF. In DNA, the CDR3 is TGTGCCAGCAGCTTTGGGACAGGCAACACCGGGGAGCTGTTTTTT. The V call is TRBV5-4, the J call TRBJ2-2; TRBD1 agrees at 8 bases. Germline V gene data show CDR1 as SGHNT and CDR2 as YYREEE (reference sequence). The trim removed 2 bases at V and 2 bases at J, leaving 2 bases unmatched. The CDR3 contains 15 residues.

This clone was detected a few times. The chain carries TRBV11-3 and TRBJ1-3; possibly TRBD1 for D (6 bases). Germline-derived CDR1 and CDR2 are SGHNT and YENEEA. The CDR3 spans 15 residues. Between the trimmed V and J ends, which lost 4 bases and 0 bases, there was a span of 10 bases. For the CDR3, the DNA is TGTGCCAGCAGCTGGAAGGGGGACTCTGGAAACACCATATATTTT. Translated, it gives CASSWKGDSGNTIYF.

The chain combines TRBV3-1 (or the pseudogene TRBV3-2) with TRBJ2-7; 11 bases match TRBD1. After removal of 6 bases from V and 3 bases from J, the junction contained 7 bases not matched to a gene. Germline V gene data show CDR1 as LGHDT and CDR2 as YNNKEL (reference sequence). CDR3 size: 15 residues. The CDR3 bases are TGTGCCAGCAGTCTCCCGGGACAGGGGGACTACGAGCAGTACTTC. The encoded protein is CASSLPGQGDYEQYF.

V and J are TRBV6-4 and TRBJ2-7, with 10 nucleotides matching TRBD2. Germline V gives CDR1 MRHNA, CDR2 SNTAGT. The CDR3 runs to 15 residues. J lost 0 bases, V lost 6 bases, and 5 bases had no gene match. The CDR3 loop is CASSHLAGASYEQYF. The CDR3 DNA follows: TGTGCCAGCAGCCACCTAGCGGGGGCCTCCTACGAGCAGTACTTC.

The chain employs TRBV7-2 and TRBJ2-7, with 9 bases lining up with TRBD2. This CDR3 comprises 18 residues. V dropped 5 bases and J dropped 6; count of bases not matched to a gene: 20. Germline-derived CDR1 and CDR2 are SGHTA and FQGNSA. DNA for the CDR3: TGTGCCAGCAGCCCCTACCTAGCGGGGTCCACCTTGGCGGGCGAGCAGTACTTC. As protein: CASSPYLAGSTLAGEQYF.

The chain employs TRBV18 and TRBJ1-5, with D possibly being TRBD1 (5 bases). V was clipped by 6 bases and J by 7 bases, with 13 bases between them. Germline CDR1 KGHSH, CDR2 LQKENI. The length of the CDR3 is 13 residues. CDR3 sequence reads: CASSPNKGQPQHF. Written as DNA, the CDR3 is TGTGCCAGCTCGCCGAATAAGGGGCAGCCCCAGCATTTT.

V is TRBV10-3 and J is TRBJ2-3; TRBD2 might be the D (6 bases). In germline, CDR1 is ENHRY, CDR2 SYGVKD. The length of the CDR3 is 13 residues. V was pared by 6 bases and J by 9 bases, with 16 bases between. CDR3 in amino acids: CAIRDGSAGTQYF. The CDR3 DNA is TGTGCCATCAGGGACGGGAGCGCCGGGACGCAGTATTTT.

CDR3 residues: CASSQGLGGGLFSTDTQYF. The CDR3 region has the DNA TGTGCCAGCAGCCAAGGTTTGGGAGGGGGGTTGTTTTCCACAGATACGCAGTATTTT. J is TRBJ2-3 and V is TRBV3-1 (or the pseudogene TRBV3-2), with a weak D call TRBD2 (7 bases). This CDR3 spans 19 amino acids. Germline V gives CDR1 LGHDT, CDR2 YNNKEL (reference sequence). The V gene lost 1 base and the J gene lost 2 bases, with 22 bases spanning the gap.

J is TRBJ1-5 and V is TRBV25-1; possibly TRBD1 for D (5 bases). V was trimmed by 0 bases and J by 3 bases, leaving 12 bases between them. Germline CDR1 MGHDK, CDR2 SYGVNS. CDR3 size: 16 residues. The CDR3 DNA sequence: TGTGCCAGCAGTGAATATGCAGGGTTCATCAATCAGCCCCAGCATTTT. Its protein is CASSEYAGFINQPQHF. The full variable domain, rest sourced from reference TRBV25-1 and TRBJ1-5, is EADIYQTPRYLVIGTGKKITLECSQTMGHDKMYWYQQDPGMELHLIHYSYGVNSTEKGDLSSESTVSRIRTEHFPLTLESARPSHTSQYLCASSEYAGFINQPQHFGDGTRLSIL.

V gene TRBV10-3 combines with J gene TRBJ2-3; the match to TRBD2 covers 7 bases. CDR3 length equals 14 residues. CDR1 and CDR2 (germline): ENHRY, SYGVKD. V lost 11 bases, J lost 4 bases, and 12 bases stayed unmatched. CDR3: CAVAAGGGSDTQYF. The CDR3 region has the DNA TGTGCCGTCGCAGCGGGCGGGGGTTCAGATACGCAGTATTTT.

The chain uses TRBV18 and TRBJ1-2, with D hard to call. The CDR3 is 12 amino acids. V was pared by 5 bases and J by 3 bases, with 7 bases between. Germline CDR1 KGHSH, CDR2 LQKENI. CDR3 in DNA: TGTGCCAGCTCAGTCCGGGACTATGGCTACACCTTC. As protein: CASSVRDYGYTF.

The rearrangement joins TRBV5-6 to TRBJ2-1; no clear D. Germline CDR1 and CDR2: SGHDT and YYEEEE. V lost 2 bases and J lost 8, with 8 bases in between. The CDR3 consists of 12 residues. CDR3 sequence (DNA): TGTGCCAGCAGCTTCCTTTCGTATGAGCAGTTCTTC. Its protein product is CASSFLSYEQFF.

The rearrangement uses TRBV19 and TRBJ2-7, with 12 bases that match TRBD2. The length of the CDR3 is 15 residues. The germline gives CDR1 LNHDA, CDR2 SQIVND (reference sequence). The trim removed 6 bases at V and 6 bases at J, leaving 9 bases unmatched. CDR3 loop: CASRTSGGNEAEQYF. Written as DNA, the CDR3 is TGTGCCAGTAGAACTAGCGGGGGGAACGAGGCCGAGCAGTACTTC.

The chain employs TRBV28 and TRBJ1-1; D is ambiguous. The length of the CDR3 is 14 residues. The germline gives CDR1 MDHEN, CDR2 SYDVKM. Trimming left V 1 base short and J 0 bases short, with 6 bases between. CDR3 amino acids: CASSLSVMNTEAFF. In nucleotides, the CDR3 is TGTGCCAGCAGTTTATCAGTCATGAACACTGAAGCTTTCTTT.

The V gene is TRBV27, the J gene TRBJ1-5; D might be TRBD1 (6 bases). Germline values: CDR1 MNHEY, CDR2 SMNVEV (reference sequence). The CDR3 is 14 residues long. V was cut by 4 bases and J by 4 bases, with 11 bases left in between. The CDR3 DNA follows: TGTGCCAGCAGTTGGGGGCAGGGGAATCAGCCCCAGCATTTT. This encodes CASSWGQGNQPQHF.

The chain is built from TRBV18 and TRBJ1-2; TRBD1 is a possible D gene (6 bases). The germline V gene has CDR1 KGHSH and CDR2 LQKENI. The CDR3 is 13 residues long. Trimming stripped 3 bases from V and 7 bases from J, with 12 bases between. In nucleotides, the CDR3 is TGTGCCAGCTCACCTGGCAACAGGGCTGGCTACACCTTC. Its protein product is CASSPGNRAGYTF.

This chain uses TRBV3-1 (or the pseudogene TRBV3-2) with TRBJ2-3; 7 bases map to TRBD2. Unmatched junction bases numbered 12, after V lost 3 bases and J lost 9 bases. This CDR3 region has 15 residues. Germline CDR1 LGHDT, CDR2 YNNKEL (reference sequence). The CDR3 is CASSHRALSGPTQYF. CDR3 in DNA: TGTGCCAGCAGCCACCGTGCCCTTAGCGGGCCCACGCAGTATTTT.

This clone was seen only a few times. The J gene is TRBJ1-1, the V gene TRBV9; possible D gene TRBD1, 5 bases. Deletions cut 7 bases from V and 0 bases from J, with 10 bases between. Germline V CDR1 and CDR2: SGDLS, YYNGEE. There are 13 residues in the CDR3. The CDR3 nucleotides are TGTGCCAGCGCCTCAGGGATGAACACTGAAGCTTTCTTT. Translation gives CASASGMNTEAFF. Full variable domain (rest looked up from reference TRBV9 and TRBJ1-1): DSGVTQTPKHLITATGQRVTLRCSPRSGDLSVYWYQQSLDQGLQFLIQYYNGEERAKGNILERFSAQQFPDLHSELNLSSLELGDSALYFCASASGMNTEAFFGQGTRLTVV.

This rearrangement joins TRBV5-4 to TRBJ1-2; the match to TRBD1 covers 7 bases. The CDR3 loop spans 14 amino acids. The V gene's germline CDR1 is SGHNT and CDR2 YYREEE (reference sequence). Trimming at V came to 1 base and at J to 5 bases, leaving 5 bases not matched to a gene. The DNA of the CDR3 is TGTGCCAGCAGCTTGAGGGGGCAAGGGTATGGCTACACCTTC. It translates to CASSLRGQGYGYTF.

The chain carries TRBV18 and TRBJ2-3, with 12 bases matching TRBD2. The CDR3 is 13 residues long. Germline V lookup: CDR1 KGHSH, CDR2 LQKENI. V lost 8 bases to trimming and J lost 4 bases; unmatched junction nucleotides: 1. The CDR3 coding sequence is TGTGCCAGCCGACTAGCGGGGGCAGATACGCAGTATTTT. Its protein product is CASRLAGADTQYF. Using reference TRBV18 and TRBJ2-3 for the parts outside the CDR3, the full variable domain is NAGVMQNPRHLVRRRGQEARLRCSPMKGHSHVYWYRQLPEEGLKFMVYLQKENIIDESGMPKERFSAEFPKEGPSILRIQQVVRGDSAAYFCASRLAGADTQYFGPGTRLTVL.

This clone has a single count. The V call is TRBV3-1 (or the pseudogene TRBV3-2), the J call TRBJ2-1; D uncertain. CDR1 and CDR2 (germline): LGHDT, YNNKEL (reference sequence). The V end lost 1 base, the J end lost 3 bases, and 7 bases lay between the germline ends. There are 14 residues in the CDR3. The CDR3 loop is CASSQVSHYNEQFF. The CDR3 DNA sequence: TGTGCCAGCAGCCAAGTAAGCCACTACAATGAGCAGTTCTTC.